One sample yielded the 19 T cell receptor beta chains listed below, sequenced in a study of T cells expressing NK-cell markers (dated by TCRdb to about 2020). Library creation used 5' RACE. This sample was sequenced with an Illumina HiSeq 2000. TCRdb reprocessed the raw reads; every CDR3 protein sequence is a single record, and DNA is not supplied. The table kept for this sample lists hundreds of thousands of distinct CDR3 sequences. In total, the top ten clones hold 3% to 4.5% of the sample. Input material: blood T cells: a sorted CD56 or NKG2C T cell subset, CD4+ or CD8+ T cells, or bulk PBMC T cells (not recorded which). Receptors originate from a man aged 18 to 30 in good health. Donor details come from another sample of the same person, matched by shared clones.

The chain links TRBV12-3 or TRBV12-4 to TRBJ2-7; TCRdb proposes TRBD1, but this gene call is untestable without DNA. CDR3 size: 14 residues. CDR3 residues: CASSEMGQGYEQYF.

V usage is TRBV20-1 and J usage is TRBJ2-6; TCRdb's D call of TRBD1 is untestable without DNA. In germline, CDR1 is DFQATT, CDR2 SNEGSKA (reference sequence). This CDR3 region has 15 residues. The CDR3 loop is CSALGVYTGANVLTF.

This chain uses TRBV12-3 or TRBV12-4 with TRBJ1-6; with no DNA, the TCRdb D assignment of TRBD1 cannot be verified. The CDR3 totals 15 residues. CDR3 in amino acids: CASRLNRGFNSPLHF.

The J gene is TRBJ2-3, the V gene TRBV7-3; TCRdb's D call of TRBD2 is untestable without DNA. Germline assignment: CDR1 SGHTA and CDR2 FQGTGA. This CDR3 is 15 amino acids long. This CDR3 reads CASSLTGEGEDTQYF. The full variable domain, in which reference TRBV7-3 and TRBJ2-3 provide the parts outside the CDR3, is GAGVSQTPSNKVTEKGKYVELRCDPISGHTALYWYRQSLGQGPEFLIYFQGTGAADDSGLPNDRFFAVRPEGSVSTLKIQRTERGDSAVYLCASSLTGEGEDTQYFGPGTRLTVL.

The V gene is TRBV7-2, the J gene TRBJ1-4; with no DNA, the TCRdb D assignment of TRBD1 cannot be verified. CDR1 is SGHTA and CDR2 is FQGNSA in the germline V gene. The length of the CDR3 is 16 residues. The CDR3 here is CASSFGTVITNEKLFF.

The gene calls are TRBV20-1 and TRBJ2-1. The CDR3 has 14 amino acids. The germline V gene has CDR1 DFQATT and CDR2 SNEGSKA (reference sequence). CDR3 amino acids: CSAILHFLDNEQFF.

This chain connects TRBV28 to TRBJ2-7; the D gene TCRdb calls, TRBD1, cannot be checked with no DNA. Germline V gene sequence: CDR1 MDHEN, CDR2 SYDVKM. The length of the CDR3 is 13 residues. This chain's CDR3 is CASSNRVLNEQYF.

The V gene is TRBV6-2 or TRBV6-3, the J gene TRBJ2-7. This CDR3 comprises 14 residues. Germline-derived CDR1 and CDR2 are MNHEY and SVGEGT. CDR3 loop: CASSYLRLLGEQYF.

CDR3 sequence: CASRTGTGYGYTF. The genes are TRBV27 and TRBJ1-2; TCRdb's assignment of TRBD1 cannot be checked, as there is no DNA. Germline CDR1 reads MNHEY; CDR2 reads SMNVEV (reference sequence). This CDR3 has 13 amino acids.

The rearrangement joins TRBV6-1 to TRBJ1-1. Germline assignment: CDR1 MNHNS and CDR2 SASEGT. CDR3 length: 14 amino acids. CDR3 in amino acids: CASLPSSPNTEAFF.

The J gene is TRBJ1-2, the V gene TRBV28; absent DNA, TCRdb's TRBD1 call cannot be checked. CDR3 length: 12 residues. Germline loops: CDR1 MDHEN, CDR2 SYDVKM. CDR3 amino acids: CATSTAVDGYTF.

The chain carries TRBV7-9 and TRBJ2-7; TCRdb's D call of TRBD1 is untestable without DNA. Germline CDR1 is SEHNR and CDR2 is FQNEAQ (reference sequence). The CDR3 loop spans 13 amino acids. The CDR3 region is CASSPDSLREQYF.

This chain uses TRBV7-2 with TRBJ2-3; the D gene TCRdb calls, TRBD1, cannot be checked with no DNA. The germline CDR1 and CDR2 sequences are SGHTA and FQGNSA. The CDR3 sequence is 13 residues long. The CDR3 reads CASSEGWADTQYF.

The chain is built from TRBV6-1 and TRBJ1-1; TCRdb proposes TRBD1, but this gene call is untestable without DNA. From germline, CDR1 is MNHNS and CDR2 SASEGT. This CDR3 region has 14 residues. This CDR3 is CASNRKGLNTEAFF.

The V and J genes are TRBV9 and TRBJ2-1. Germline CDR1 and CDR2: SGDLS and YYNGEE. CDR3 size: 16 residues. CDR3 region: CASSVARLASDNEQFF.

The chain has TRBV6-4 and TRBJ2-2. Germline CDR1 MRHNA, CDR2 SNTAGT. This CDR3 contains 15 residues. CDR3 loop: CASSDSGLDTGELFF.

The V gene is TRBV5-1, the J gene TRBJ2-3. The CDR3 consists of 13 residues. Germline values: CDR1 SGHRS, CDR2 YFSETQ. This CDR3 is CASSLTSADTQYF. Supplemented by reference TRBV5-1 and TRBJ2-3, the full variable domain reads KAGVTQTPRYLIKTRGQQVTLSCSPISGHRSVSWYQQTPGQGLQFLFEYFSETQRNKGNFPGRFSGRQFSNSRSEMNVSTLELGDSALYLCASSLTSADTQYFGPGTRLTVL.

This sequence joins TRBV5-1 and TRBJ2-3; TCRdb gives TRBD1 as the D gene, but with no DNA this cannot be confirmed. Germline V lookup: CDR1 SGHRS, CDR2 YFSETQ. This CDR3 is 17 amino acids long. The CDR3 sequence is CASSAAPPGQGADTQYF.

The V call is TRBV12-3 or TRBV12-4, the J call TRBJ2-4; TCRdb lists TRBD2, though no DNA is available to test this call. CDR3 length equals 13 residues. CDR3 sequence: CASSFFSENIQYF.